The 14 T cell receptor beta chains below come from one sample, sequenced in a study of T-cell memory formation after mild COVID-19. TCRdb reprocessed the 5' RACE reads via MiXCR and lists one record per CDR3 protein. The sample lists about 400,000 distinct CDR3 sequences; around 17% were seen once. The specimen was PBMCs or a T cell subset sorted from them (not recorded which). The receptor set was obtained from a man younger than 35 who had mild COVID-19 (a few samples of this study predate the infection). Cell type and time point are not known.

This clonotype came up a few times. The chain recombines TRBV19 with TRBJ2-7, with D possibly being TRBD1 or TRBD2 (5 bases each). Looked up from germline, CDR1 is LNHDA and CDR2 is SQIVND (reference sequence). CDR3 length: 14 residues. V lost 5 bases and J lost 0, with 11 bases in between. Here the CDR3 DNA reads TGTGCCAGTAGTCGGGGCGGAGGCTCCTACGAGCAGTACTTC. Translation: CASSRGGGSYEQYF.

In its sample, this clonotype was seen a few times. The V gene is TRBV7-9, the J gene TRBJ2-3, with 12 bases lining up with TRBD1. With V trimmed by 5 bases and J by 3 bases, 6 bases remained unmatched. This CDR3 has 16 residues. Germline V gives CDR1 SEHNR, CDR2 FQNEAQ (reference sequence). Here the CDR3 reads CASSVGQGALTDTQYF. CDR3 DNA sequence: TGTGCCAGCAGCGTGGGACAGGGGGCGCTTACAGATACGCAGTATTTT.

There are many counts of this clonotype. The V call is TRBV7-2, the J call TRBJ2-3; 8 nucleotides agree with TRBD2. J gave up 3 bases and V 1 base, and 3 bases lay outside the gene matches. CDR1 and CDR2 (germline): SGHTA, FQGNSA. The CDR3 has 15 residues. CDR3 nucleotide sequence: TGTGCCAGCAGCTTAGTAGCGGGGAGGACAGATACGCAGTATTTT. Translation: CASSLVAGRTDTQYF.

The chain carries TRBV6-6 and TRBJ2-3; D call uncertain. The V end lost 11 bases, the J end lost 1 base, and 19 bases lay between the germline ends. This CDR3 comprises 15 residues. Germline CDR1 MNHNY, CDR2 SVGAGI (reference sequence). The CDR3 DNA reads TGTGCCGCATTACAATTCCCCCTCGGCACAGATACGCAGTATTTT. It is translated as CAALQFPLGTDTQYF.

This clonotype turned up a few times. The chain recombines TRBV4-1 with TRBJ2-2; D might be TRBD1 (5 bases). This CDR3 is 16 amino acids long. The germline gives CDR1 MGHRA, CDR2 YSYEKL. The V end was cut by 4 bases, the J end by 6 bases, with 18 bases between. CDR3 in DNA: TGCGCCAGCAGCCGAATCGTCCAGGGATCCGCCGGGGAGCTGTTTTTT. Protein sequence: CASSRIVQGSAGELFF.

This clonotype was seen repeatedly, ten times or more. V gene TRBV7-2 combines with J gene TRBJ2-3; 7 positions match TRBD2. The CDR3 consists of 14 residues. Trimming at V came to 1 base and at J to 3 bases, leaving 1 base not matched to a gene. Germline CDR1 and CDR2: SGHTA and FQGNSA. CDR3 sequence: CASSLVRGTDTQYF. CDR3 nucleotide sequence: TGTGCCAGCAGCTTAGTGCGGGGGACAGATACGCAGTATTTT.

The chain links TRBV2 to TRBJ2-7, with 8 bases matching TRBD1. The junction had 10 bases not matched to a gene; V was cut back by 6 bases and J by 0 bases. The CDR3 is made up of 16 amino acids. Germline assignment: CDR1 SNHLY and CDR2 FYNNEI. CDR3 region: CASSQRRDRSSYEQYV. CDR3 sequence (DNA): TGTGCCAGCAGCCAGAGGAGGGACAGGAGCTCCTACGAGCAGTACGTC.

The V and J genes are TRBV5-1 and TRBJ1-1; TRBD1 aligns across 8 bases. Trimming removed 3 bases from V and 3 bases from J; junction bases left unmatched: 4. This CDR3 has 14 amino acids. Germline V lookup: CDR1 SGHRS, CDR2 YFSETQ. CDR3: CASSSLQGDTEAFF. Here the CDR3 DNA reads TGCGCCAGCAGCTCCTTACAGGGGGACACTGAAGCTTTCTTT. The full variable domain, completed using reference TRBV5-1 and TRBJ1-1, is KAGVTQTPRYLIKTRGQQVTLSCSPISGHRSVSWYQQTPGQGLQFLFEYFSETQRNKGNFPGRFSGRQFSNSRSEMNVSTLELGDSALYLCASSSLQGDTEAFFGQGTRLTVV.

Only a few counts were recorded for this clonotype. The V and J genes are TRBV18 and TRBJ2-3; unclear D gene. V gave up 3 bases and J gave up 0 bases, with 7 bases separating them. This CDR3 comprises 14 residues. The germline gives CDR1 KGHSH, CDR2 LQKENI. The CDR3 DNA follows: TGTGCCAGCTCACCTACACCTAGCACAGATACGCAGTATTTT. Translating it yields CASSPTPSTDTQYF.

This clonotype was seen a handful of times. V gene TRBV7-9 combines with J gene TRBJ1-2; D is uncertain. Germline V gene lookup returns CDR1 SEHNR and CDR2 FQNEAQ (reference sequence). This CDR3 contains 14 residues. With 2 bases removed from V and 3 bases from J, the gap between germline ends came to 10 bases. The chain's CDR3 is CASSLLVRHYGYTF. The DNA for the CDR3 is TGTGCCAGCAGCTTATTAGTCAGACACTATGGCTACACCTTC.

The chain has TRBV7-3 and TRBJ2-6; perhaps TRBD2 as D (5 bases). Looked up from germline, CDR1 is SGHTA and CDR2 is FQGTGA. The CDR3 runs 15 residues. Deletions cut 3 bases from V and 4 bases from J, with 10 bases between. CDR3: CASSFGSGGANVLTF. CDR3 sequence (DNA): TGTGCCAGCAGCTTTGGGTCGGGAGGGGCCAACGTCCTGACTTTC.

V is TRBV18 and J is TRBJ2-7, with D possibly matching TRBD1 (6 bases). Deletions cut 3 bases from V and 0 bases from J, with 15 bases between. CDR3 length: 16 amino acids. Germline V lookup: CDR1 KGHSH, CDR2 LQKENI. CDR3 sequence: CASSPSQTGSSYEQYF. The CDR3 nucleotides read TGTGCCAGCTCACCCTCCCAGACAGGATCCTCCTACGAGCAGTACTTC.

This CDR3 reads CASRQGGQHYEQYF. The CDR3 DNA follows: TGTGCCAGTAGACAAGGGGGACAGCACTACGAGCAGTACTTC. This rearrangement joins TRBV19 to TRBJ2-7; 7 positions agree with TRBD1. The CDR3 has 14 residues. The germline CDR1 and CDR2 sequences are LNHDA and SQIVND (reference sequence). The junction had 8 bases not matched to a gene; V was cut back by 6 bases and J by 3 bases. Full variable domain (missing parts from reference TRBV19 and TRBJ2-7): DGGITQSPKYLFRKEGQNVTLSCEQNLNHDAMYWYRQDPGQGLRLIYYSQIVNDFQKGDIAEGYSVSREKKESFPLTVTSAQKNPTAFYLCASRQGGQHYEQYFGPGTRLTVT.

This clonotype was observed a few times. This rearrangement joins TRBV3-1 to TRBJ2-7; D is unclear. CDR3 size: 13 residues. Germline lookup yields CDR1 LGHDT and CDR2 YNNKEL (reference sequence). V was trimmed by 0 bases and J by 6 bases, leaving 9 bases between them. In nucleotides, the CDR3 is TGTGCCAGCAGCCAAGACCTCTGGGGCGAGCAGTACGTC. This gives the protein CASSQDLWGEQYV.